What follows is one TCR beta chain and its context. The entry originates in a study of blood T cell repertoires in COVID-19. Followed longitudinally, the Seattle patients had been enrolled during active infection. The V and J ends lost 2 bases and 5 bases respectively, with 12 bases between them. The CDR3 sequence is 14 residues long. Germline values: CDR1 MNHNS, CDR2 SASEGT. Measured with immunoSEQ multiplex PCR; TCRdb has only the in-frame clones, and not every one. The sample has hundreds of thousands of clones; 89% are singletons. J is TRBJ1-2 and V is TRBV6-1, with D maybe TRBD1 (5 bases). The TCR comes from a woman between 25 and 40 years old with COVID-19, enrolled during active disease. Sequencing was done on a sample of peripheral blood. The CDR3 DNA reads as TGTGCCAGCAGTGAAATCAGGGCAGCTTATGGCTACACCTTC. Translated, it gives CASSEIRAAYGYTF.